The 28 T cell receptor beta chains below were found in one sample sequenced in a study of blood T cells in healthy people across ages. Through a sample-barcoded 5' primer and a J-beta primer mix, a second PCR was run for roughly 6 to 12 cycles. One entry per CDR3 protein, called by TCRdb with MiXCR from the 5' RACE reads. The sample has approximately 2,000,000 distinct CDR3 sequences, roughly 43% seen once. Material: blood. All receptors derive from a human donor in good health.

The V and J genes are TRBV4-2 and TRBJ2-1, with D possibly TRBD2 on 6 matching bases. CDR1 is LGHNA, CDR2 YNFKEQ, per germline. V was cut by 0 bases and J by 5 bases, with 20 bases left in between. The CDR3 runs 18 residues. CDR3 bases: TGTGCCAGCAGCCAAGATGGGGCGGGGTCCAGACCCCACAATGAGCAGTTCTTC. Translated: CASSQDGAGSRPHNEQFF.

This clonotype was counted a few times. This rearrangement joins TRBV6-5 to TRBJ2-1; D possibly uses TRBD1 or TRBD2 (5 bases each). This CDR3 is built from 18 residues. Germline V gene sequence: CDR1 MNHEY, CDR2 SVGAGI. The V and J ends lost 2 bases and 7 bases respectively, with 24 bases between them. The CDR3 loop reads CASSYPRRAFGEGNEQFF. In DNA, the CDR3 is TGTGCCAGCAGTTACCCACGGCGGGCCTTCGGAGAGGGGAATGAGCAGTTCTTC.

This rearrangement joins TRBV7-2 to TRBJ2-1; the match to TRBD1 covers 10 bases. Losses at the gene ends were 5 bases for V and 15 bases for J; bases not matched to a gene: 7. The CDR3 is 12 amino acids. Looked up from germline, CDR1 is SGHTA and CDR2 is FQGNSA. The CDR3 loop is CASSLGTGERFF. The CDR3 DNA is TGTGCCAGCAGCCTGGGGACAGGGGAACGGTTCTTC. The full variable domain, completed using reference TRBV7-2 and TRBJ2-1, is GAGVSQSPSNKVTEKGKDVELRCDPISGHTALYWYRQSLGQGLEFLIYFQGNSAPDKSGLPSDRFSAERTGGSVSTLTIQRTQQEDSAVYLCASSLGTGERFFGPGTRLTVL.

This clonotype was seen only a few times. The chain carries TRBV12-3 or TRBV12-4 and TRBJ1-5; D is perhaps TRBD1 (5 bases). Trimming cost V 10 bases and J 7 bases, with 14 bases left between them. The CDR3 spans 12 residues. The CDR3 DNA reads as TGTGCCATACCAGGGTGGGGACAGCCCCAGCATTTT. This codes for CAIPGWGQPQHF.

This chain connects TRBV4-3 to TRBJ2-7, with D perhaps given as TRBD1 or TRBD2 (6 bases each). The CDR3 runs 15 residues. V lost 8 bases to trimming and J lost 3 bases, with 20 bases between them. CDR1 and CDR2 (germline): LGHNA, YSLEER. Here the CDR3 reads CASGKGGGRDYEQYF. CDR3 sequence (DNA): TGCGCCAGCGGTAAAGGGGGAGGCAGGGACTACGAGCAGTACTTC.

This clonotype appeared a few times. The chain recombines TRBV29-1 with TRBJ2-1; the D is unclear. CDR1 and CDR2 from the germline V gene are SQVTM and ANQGSEA. This CDR3 has 12 amino acids. Trimming left V 2 bases short and J 6 bases short, with 8 bases between. In nucleotides, the CDR3 is TGCAGCGTTGAACAGTCCCGCAATGAGCAGTTCTTC. The encoded protein is CSVEQSRNEQFF.

This clonotype came up a few times. V gene TRBV18 combines with J gene TRBJ2-6, with D unclear. Germline loops: CDR1 KGHSH, CDR2 LQKENI. This CDR3 is built from 15 residues. V lost 6 bases and J 2 bases, leaving 11 bases between the germline ends. CDR3 protein: CASSVSEAGANVLTF. CDR3 DNA sequence: TGTGCCAGCTCGGTTAGTGAAGCTGGGGCCAACGTCCTGACTTTC.

J is TRBJ2-4 and V is TRBV12-3 or TRBV12-4, with D perhaps being TRBD1 or TRBD2 (6 bases each). V was cut by 7 bases and J by 14 bases, with 21 bases left in between. CDR3 size: 13 residues. CDR3 residues: CASTPWEGGKKYF. CDR3 sequence (DNA): TGTGCCAGCACCCCCTGGGAAGGGGGGAAAAAGTACTTC.

V and J are TRBV5-1 and TRBJ2-2; possibly TRBD1 or TRBD2 for D (5 bases each). With 1 base removed from V and 1 base from J, the gap between germline ends came to 11 bases. CDR1 is SGHRS and CDR2 is YFSETQ in the germline V gene. This CDR3 has 16 amino acids. The CDR3 reads CASSLISGGNTGELFF. The CDR3 DNA is TGCGCCAGCAGCTTGATATCTGGGGGGAACACCGGGGAGCTGTTTTTT.

This clonotype was detected a few times. The chain couples TRBV6-1 to TRBJ2-1; 7 nucleotides match TRBD2. Germline V gives CDR1 MNHNS, CDR2 SASEGT. The CDR3 covers 15 residues. Losses at the gene ends were 3 bases for V and 6 bases for J; bases not matched to a gene: 8. DNA of the CDR3: TGTGCCAGCAGTGATAGCTTGGGGGGGGGCAATGAGCAGTTCTTC. Residues: CASSDSLGGGNEQFF.

This rearrangement joins TRBV20-1 to TRBJ2-1; D possibly corresponds to TRBD2 (6 bases). Germline assignment: CDR1 DFQATT and CDR2 SNEGSKA (reference sequence). The germline V and J ends were trimmed by 6 bases and 13 bases, with 25 bases remaining between them. The CDR3 covers 14 residues. The CDR3 region has the DNA TGCAGTGCACTAATTCCGGGGGTCAAAAACATTCAGTTCTTC. Amino acid sequence: CSALIPGVKNIQFF.

The chain carries TRBV29-1 and TRBJ1-2, with D perhaps TRBD1 (5 bases). Per germline, CDR1 SQVTM and CDR2 ANQGSEA. Trimming shortened V by 0 bases and J by 3 bases, and 11 bases separated the two germline ends. The CDR3 is 14 residues long. CDR3 in DNA: TGCAGCGTTGAAGAGTATACAGGCGACTATGGCTACACCTTC. It yields the protein CSVEEYTGDYGYTF.

This rearrangement joins TRBV20-1 to TRBJ2-5, with TRBD1 matching 7 bases. V dropped 3 bases and J dropped 1; count of bases not matched to a gene: 11. Germline V gives CDR1 DFQATT, CDR2 SNEGSKA (reference sequence). The CDR3 is made up of 16 amino acids. The CDR3: CSARGSRQGSQETQYF. In DNA form, the CDR3 reads TGCAGTGCTAGGGGTTCTCGACAGGGCTCCCAAGAGACCCAGTACTTC.

Only a few counts were recorded for this clonotype. J is TRBJ1-2 and V is TRBV4-1; a possible D gene is TRBD1 (5 bases). V gave up 6 bases and J gave up 1 base, with 15 bases separating them. Germline V gene sequence: CDR1 MGHRA, CDR2 YSYEKL. The CDR3 has 15 residues. CDR3 in amino acids: CASRQTATFNYGYTF. CDR3 coding DNA: TGCGCCAGCAGACAGACAGCGACCTTTAACTATGGCTACACCTTC.

The chain combines TRBV6-1 with TRBJ1-1; the match to TRBD1 covers 8 bases. Germline CDR1 reads MNHNS; CDR2 reads SASEGT. The CDR3 extends over 13 amino acids. V trimming: 5 bases; J trimming: 7 bases; junction bases outside the gene matches: 6. CDR3 protein: CASSPRTGREAFF. The CDR3 DNA reads as TGTGCCAGCAGTCCCCGGACAGGGCGTGAAGCTTTCTTT.

The V gene is TRBV7-6, the J gene TRBJ1-2; TRBD1 might be the D (5 bases). Germline CDR1 is SGHVS and CDR2 is FNYEAQ. Trimming removed 3 bases at V and 6 bases at J, with 14 bases between. The CDR3 is 14 residues long. This CDR3 is CASSFRTGRDGYTF. The CDR3 nucleotides read TGTGCCAGCAGCTTCAGAACAGGCAGGGATGGCTACACCTTC.

This clonotype was recorded a few times. CDR3 sequence (DNA): TGTGCCAGCTCACTAATGGACACCGGTATCAACGAGCAGTACTTC. Translation gives CASSLMDTGINEQYF. J is TRBJ2-5 and V is TRBV18; possible D gene TRBD1, 5 bases. The end of the DNA is better explained by TRBJ2-7, so the J call may be wrong. Germline CDR1 KGHSH, CDR2 LQKENI. The CDR3 has 15 amino acids.

This clonotype was recorded a few times. V and J are TRBV3-1 and TRBJ2-5; TRBD2 is a possible D gene (6 bases). This CDR3 is built from 11 residues. Germline-derived CDR1 and CDR2 are LGHDT and YNNKEL (reference sequence). With 1 base removed from V and 10 bases from J, the gap between germline ends came to 7 bases. In DNA, the CDR3 is TGTGCCAGCAGCCAAGGGGGGGACCAGTACTTC. Amino acids: CASSQGGDQYF.

This clonotype appeared once. The junction and the germline gene differ at one end; a read error may be behind it. The rearrangement links TRBV4-2 to TRBJ1-1, with TRBD1 as a possible D gene (5 bases). CDR3 length: 16 residues. Germline CDR1 reads LGHNA; CDR2 reads YNFKEQ. The CDR3 DNA reads as TGTGCTAGCAGCCAAGATGGAGGCAGGGTCAAAACTGAAGCTTCCTTT. Protein: CASSQDGGRVKTEASF.

This clonotype occurred once. The chain couples TRBV20-1 to TRBJ1-5, with D hard to call. The CDR3 spans 13 residues. The germline V and J ends were trimmed by 0 bases and 5 bases, with 8 bases remaining between them. The germline gives CDR1 DFQATT, CDR2 SNEGSKA (reference sequence). DNA for the CDR3: TGCAGTGCTAGAGATTATTTCTATCAGCCCCAGCATTTT. As protein: CSARDYFYQPQHF.

V gene TRBV7-9 combines with J gene TRBJ2-7; D perhaps matches TRBD2 (6 bases). This CDR3 has 15 amino acids. Germline CDR1 SEHNR, CDR2 FQNEAQ (reference sequence). V lost 7 bases, J lost 7 bases, and 23 bases lay in between. DNA for the CDR3: TGTGCCAGCACCCTAGGAGGGGCGGAAGGCAATGAGCAGTACTTC. It encodes CASTLGGAEGNEQYF.

A few counts support this clonotype. V and J are TRBV4-2 and TRBJ1-1, with no clear D. The V end lost 0 bases, the J end lost 8 bases, and 10 bases lay between the germline ends. This CDR3 spans 13 amino acids. Germline values: CDR1 LGHNA, CDR2 YNFKEQ. CDR3 coding DNA: TGTGCCAGCAGCCAAGAGTACGGATCAGAAGCTTTCTTT. Translation gives CASSQEYGSEAFF.

This clonotype was observed a handful of times. The genes are TRBV7-2 and TRBJ1-6; the D gene is possibly TRBD1 (5 bases). V lost 1 base to trimming and J lost 6 bases, with 10 bases between them. Germline V CDR1 and CDR2: SGHTA, FQGNSA. The CDR3 length is 15 residues. The CDR3 is CASSLVGGTNSPLHF. The CDR3 nucleotides are TGTGCCAGCAGCTTAGTAGGAGGGACTAATTCACCCCTCCACTTT.

Written as DNA, the CDR3 is TGTGCCAGCAGCTTCGGGCCTGGACGAAATGAGCAGTTCTTC. Translation gives CASSFGPGRNEQFF. The V and J genes are TRBV7-3 and TRBJ2-1; D uncertain. This CDR3 contains 14 residues. V lost 3 bases to trimming and J lost 7 bases, with 13 bases between them. Per germline, CDR1 SGHTA and CDR2 FQGTGA.

In nucleotides, the CDR3 is TGTGCCAGCACGGACCGACAGTCCGGAAATGAAAAACTGTTTTTT. This encodes CASTDRQSGNEKLFF. This chain joins TRBV12-3 or TRBV12-4 and TRBJ1-4; perhaps TRBD1 as D (5 bases). With 7 bases removed from V and 5 bases from J, the gap between germline ends came to 17 bases. The CDR3 length is 15 residues.

Of note for this clonotype: Its ends do not fully match the called genes, so a read error is possible. The rearrangement uses TRBV10-3 and TRBJ2-7; 8 bases line up with TRBD2. Germline CDR1 ENHRY, CDR2 SYGVKD. This CDR3 is built from 14 residues. CDR3 residues: CATSSGTSSYEQYF. CDR3 sequence (DNA): TGTGCCACCAGTTCCGGGACTAGCTCCTACGAGCAGTACTTC.

The sample holds a few counts of this clonotype. This may be a read error: a much more frequent sequence differs by one nucleotide. J is TRBJ2-7 and V is TRBV29-1, with a tentative D call TRBD2 (6 bases). The J call is in doubt because the DNA end fits TRBJ2-4 better. Looked up from germline, CDR1 is SQVTM and CDR2 is ANQGSEA. The CDR3 length is 12 residues. The CDR3 protein is CGVLSGKNIQYF. The CDR3 region has the DNA TGCGGCGTCCTTAGCGGTAAAAACATTCAGTACTTC.

The chain uses TRBV7-9 and TRBJ2-1, with 7 bases fitting TRBD2. Germline V gene data show CDR1 as SEHNR and CDR2 as FQNEAQ (reference sequence). J gave up 4 bases and V 2 bases, and 5 bases lay outside the gene matches. This CDR3 spans 15 amino acids. The CDR3 region has the DNA TGTGCCAGCAGCTTACTAGCGGATCCATACAATGAGCAGTTCTTC. Its protein is CASSLLADPYNEQFF. Full variable domain (outside the CDR3, taken from reference TRBV7-9 and TRBJ2-1): DTGVSQNPRHKITKRGQNVTFRCDPISEHNRLYWYRQTLGQGPEFLTYFQNEAQLEKSRLLSDRFSAERPKGSFSTLEIQRTEQGDSAMYLCASSLLADPYNEQFFGPGTRLTVL.